This T cell receptor (beta chain) originates from a study of Ad26.COV2.S vaccination and SARS-CoV-2 variants. Overall study: The vaccine Ad26.COV2.S was put into the muscle once, or twice with 56 days between.

V lost 0 bases, J lost 6 bases, and 9 bases stayed unmatched. The CDR3 has 17 amino acids. Germline V lookup: CDR1 SGHNT, CDR2 YYREEE (reference sequence). Data came from immunoSEQ multiplex PCR; TCRdb stores just in-frame clones and leaves some out. This sample yields over 250,000 clones, of which around 87% are seen a single time; 3% to 4% belongs to the top ten. Treatment in this sample: 19 received Ad26.COV2.S at low or high dose, single or two shots; five or six received placebo; per-sample allocation not given. Sampling was done on day 63 after the first vaccine or placebo injection. The starting material was peripheral blood, obtained in a trial of Ad26.COV2.S vaccine versus placebo. The TCR was taken from a person aged 18-60 years who received the Ad26.COV2.S COVID-19 vaccine or a placebo. V and J are TRBV5-4 and TRBJ2-3; TRBD2 aligns across 11 bases. The CDR3 spells CASSLGGTSGRGDTQYF. As DNA, the CDR3 is TGTGCCAGCAGCTTGGGGGGCACTAGCGGGAGAGGGGATACGCAGTATTTT.